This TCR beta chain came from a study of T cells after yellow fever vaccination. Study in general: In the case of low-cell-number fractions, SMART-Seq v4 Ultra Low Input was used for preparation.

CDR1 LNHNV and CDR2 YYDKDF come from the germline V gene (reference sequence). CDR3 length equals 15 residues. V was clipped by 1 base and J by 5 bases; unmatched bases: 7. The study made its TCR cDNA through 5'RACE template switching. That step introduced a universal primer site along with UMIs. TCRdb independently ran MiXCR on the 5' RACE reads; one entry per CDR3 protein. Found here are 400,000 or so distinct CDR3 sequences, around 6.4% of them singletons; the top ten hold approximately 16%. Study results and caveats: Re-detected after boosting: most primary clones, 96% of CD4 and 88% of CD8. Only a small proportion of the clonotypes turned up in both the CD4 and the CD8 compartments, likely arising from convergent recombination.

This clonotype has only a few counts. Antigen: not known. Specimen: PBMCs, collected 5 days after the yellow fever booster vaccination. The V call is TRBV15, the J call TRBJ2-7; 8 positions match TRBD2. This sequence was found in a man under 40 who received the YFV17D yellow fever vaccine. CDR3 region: CATSRVGAGDHEQYF. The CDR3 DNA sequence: TGTGCCACCAGCAGAGTAGGAGCGGGAGACCACGAGCAGTACTTC.